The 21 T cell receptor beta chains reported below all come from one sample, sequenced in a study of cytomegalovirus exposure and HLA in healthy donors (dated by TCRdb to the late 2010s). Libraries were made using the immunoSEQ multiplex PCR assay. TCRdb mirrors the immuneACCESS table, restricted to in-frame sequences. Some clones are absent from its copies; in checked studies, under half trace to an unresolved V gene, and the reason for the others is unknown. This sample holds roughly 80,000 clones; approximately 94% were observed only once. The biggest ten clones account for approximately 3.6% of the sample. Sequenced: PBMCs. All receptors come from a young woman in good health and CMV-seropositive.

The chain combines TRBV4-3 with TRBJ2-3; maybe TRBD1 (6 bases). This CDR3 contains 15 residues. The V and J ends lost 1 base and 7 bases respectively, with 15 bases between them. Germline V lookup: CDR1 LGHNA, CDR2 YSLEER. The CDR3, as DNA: TGCGCCAGCAGCCAAGTGAGGGCAGGGGACCATACGCAGTATTTT. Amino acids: CASSQVRAGDHTQYF.

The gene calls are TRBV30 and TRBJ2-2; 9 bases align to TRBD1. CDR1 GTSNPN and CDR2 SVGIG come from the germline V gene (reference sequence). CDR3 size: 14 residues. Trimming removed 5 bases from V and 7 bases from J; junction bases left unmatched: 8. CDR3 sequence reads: CAWLDRGSGGELFF. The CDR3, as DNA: TGTGCCTGGCTCGACAGGGGGTCGGGCGGGGAGCTGTTTTTT.

CDR3 in DNA: TGTGCCAGCGGGTCGGACTTCAATTACAATGAGCAGTTCTTC. Encoded protein: CASGSDFNYNEQFF. J is TRBJ2-1 and V is TRBV7-9; maybe TRBD2 (5 bases). Germline-derived CDR1 and CDR2 are SEHNR and FQNEAQ (reference sequence). The V gene lost 8 bases and the J gene lost 4 bases, with 15 bases spanning the gap. This CDR3 contains 14 residues.

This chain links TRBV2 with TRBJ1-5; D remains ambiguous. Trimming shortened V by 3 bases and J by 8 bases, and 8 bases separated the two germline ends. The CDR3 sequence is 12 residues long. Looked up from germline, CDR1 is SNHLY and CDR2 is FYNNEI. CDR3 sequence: CASSEVREPQHF. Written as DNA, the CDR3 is TGTGCCAGCAGTGAGGTGCGGGAGCCCCAGCATTTT.

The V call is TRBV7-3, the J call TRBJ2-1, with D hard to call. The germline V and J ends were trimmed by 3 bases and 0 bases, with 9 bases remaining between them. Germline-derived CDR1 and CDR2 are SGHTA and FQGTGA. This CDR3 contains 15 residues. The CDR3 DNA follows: TGTGCCAGCAGCTTCGAGCGAGGCTCCTACAATGAGCAGTTCTTC. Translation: CASSFERGSYNEQFF.

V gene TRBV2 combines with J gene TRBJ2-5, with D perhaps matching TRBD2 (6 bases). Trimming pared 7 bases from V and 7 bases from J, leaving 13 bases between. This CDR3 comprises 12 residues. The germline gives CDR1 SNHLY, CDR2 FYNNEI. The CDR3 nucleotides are TGTGCCAGCATGTTAGGAGGGGCGACCCAGTACTTC. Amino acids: CASMLGGATQYF.

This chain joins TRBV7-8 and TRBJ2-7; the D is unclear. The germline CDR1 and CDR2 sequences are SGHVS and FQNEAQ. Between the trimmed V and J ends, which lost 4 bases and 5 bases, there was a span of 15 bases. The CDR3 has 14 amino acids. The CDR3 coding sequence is TGTGCCAGCAGCTCCCTCGTGAATGGCCACGAGCAGTACTTC. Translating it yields CASSSLVNGHEQYF.

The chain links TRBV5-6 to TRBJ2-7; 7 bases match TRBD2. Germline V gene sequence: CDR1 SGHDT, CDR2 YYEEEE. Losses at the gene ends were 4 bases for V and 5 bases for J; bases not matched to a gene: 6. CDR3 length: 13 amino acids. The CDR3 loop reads CASSIRLANEQYF. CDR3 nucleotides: TGTGCCAGCAGCATAAGACTAGCCAACGAGCAGTACTTC.

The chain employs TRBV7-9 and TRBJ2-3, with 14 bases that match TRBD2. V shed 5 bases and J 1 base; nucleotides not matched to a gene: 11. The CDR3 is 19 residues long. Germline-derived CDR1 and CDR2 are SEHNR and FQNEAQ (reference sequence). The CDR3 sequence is CASSPAGLAGVGRTDTQYF. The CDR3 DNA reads TGTGCCAGCAGCCCGGCGGGACTAGCGGGAGTAGGGCGCACAGATACGCAGTATTTT.

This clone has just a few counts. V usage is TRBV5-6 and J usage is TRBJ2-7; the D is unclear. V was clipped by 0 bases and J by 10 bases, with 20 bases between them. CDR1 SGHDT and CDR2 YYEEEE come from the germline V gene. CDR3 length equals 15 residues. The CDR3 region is CASSLALVFESRQYF. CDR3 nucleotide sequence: TGTGCCAGCAGCTTGGCCCTGGTGTTCGAGAGCCGACAGTACTTC.

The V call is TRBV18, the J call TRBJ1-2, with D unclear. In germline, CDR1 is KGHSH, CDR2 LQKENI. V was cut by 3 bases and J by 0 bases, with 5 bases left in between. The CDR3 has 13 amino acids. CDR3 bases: TGTGCCAGCTCACCCGGAGCTAACTATGGCTACACCTTC. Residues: CASSPGANYGYTF.

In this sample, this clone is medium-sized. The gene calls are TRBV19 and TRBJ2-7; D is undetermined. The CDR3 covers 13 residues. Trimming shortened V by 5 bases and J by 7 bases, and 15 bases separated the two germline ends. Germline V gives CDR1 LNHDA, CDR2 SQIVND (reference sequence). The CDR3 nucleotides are TGTGCCAGTAGTCCCTCAATCCTTCAGGAGCAGTACTTC. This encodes CASSPSILQEQYF.

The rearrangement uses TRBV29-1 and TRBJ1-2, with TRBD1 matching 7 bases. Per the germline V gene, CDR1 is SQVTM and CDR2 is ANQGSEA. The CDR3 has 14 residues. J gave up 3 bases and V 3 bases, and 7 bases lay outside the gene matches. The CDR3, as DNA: TGCAGCGTTGAGATCTACAGGGGCCACTATGGCTACACCTTC. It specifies CSVEIYRGHYGYTF.

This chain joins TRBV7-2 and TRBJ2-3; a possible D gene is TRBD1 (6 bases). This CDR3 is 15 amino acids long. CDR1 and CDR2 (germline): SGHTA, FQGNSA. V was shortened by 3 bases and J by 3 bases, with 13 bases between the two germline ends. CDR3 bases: TGTGCCAGCAGCTTTCAGCAGGGGCGAACAGATACGCAGTATTTT. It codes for CASSFQQGRTDTQYF.

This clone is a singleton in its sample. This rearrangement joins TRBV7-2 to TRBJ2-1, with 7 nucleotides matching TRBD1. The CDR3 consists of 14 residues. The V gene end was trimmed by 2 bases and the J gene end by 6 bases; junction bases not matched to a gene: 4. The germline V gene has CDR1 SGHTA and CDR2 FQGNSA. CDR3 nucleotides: TGTGCCAGCAGCTTAAGGGGGCCCCTCAATGAGCAGTTCTTC. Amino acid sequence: CASSLRGPLNEQFF. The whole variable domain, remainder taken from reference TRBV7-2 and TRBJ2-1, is GAGVSQSPSNKVTEKGKDVELRCDPISGHTALYWYRQSLGQGLEFLIYFQGNSAPDKSGLPSDRFSAERTGGSVSTLTIQRTQQEDSAVYLCASSLRGPLNEQFFGPGTRLTVL.

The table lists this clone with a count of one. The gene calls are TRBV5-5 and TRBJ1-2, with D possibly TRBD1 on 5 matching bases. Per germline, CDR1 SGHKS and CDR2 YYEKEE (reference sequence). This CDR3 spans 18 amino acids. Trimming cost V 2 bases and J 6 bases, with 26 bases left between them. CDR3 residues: CASSFNPPGSASRDGYTF. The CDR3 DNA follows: TGTGCCAGCAGCTTTAACCCCCCTGGGTCGGCATCCAGGGATGGCTACACCTTC.

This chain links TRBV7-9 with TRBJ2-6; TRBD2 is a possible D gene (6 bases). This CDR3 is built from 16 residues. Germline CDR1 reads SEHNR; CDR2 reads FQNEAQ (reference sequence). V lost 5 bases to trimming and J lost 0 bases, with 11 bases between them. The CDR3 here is CASSPGGRSGANVLTF. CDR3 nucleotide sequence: TGTGCCAGCAGCCCCGGGGGTCGCTCTGGGGCCAACGTCCTGACTTTC.

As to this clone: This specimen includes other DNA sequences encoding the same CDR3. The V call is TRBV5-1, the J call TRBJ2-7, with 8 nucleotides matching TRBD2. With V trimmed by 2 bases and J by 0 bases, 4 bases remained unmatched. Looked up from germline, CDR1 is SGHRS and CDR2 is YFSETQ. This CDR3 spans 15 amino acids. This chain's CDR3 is CASSLSGGRSYEQYF. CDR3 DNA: TGCGCCAGCAGCTTAAGCGGGGGCCGCTCCTACGAGCAGTACTTC.

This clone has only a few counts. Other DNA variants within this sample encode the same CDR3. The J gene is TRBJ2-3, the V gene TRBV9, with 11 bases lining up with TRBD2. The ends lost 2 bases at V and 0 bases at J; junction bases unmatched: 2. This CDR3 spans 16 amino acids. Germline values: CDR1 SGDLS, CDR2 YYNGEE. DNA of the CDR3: TGTGCCAGCAGCGTTAGCGGGGGGGTTAGCACAGATACGCAGTATTTT. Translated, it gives CASSVSGGVSTDTQYF.

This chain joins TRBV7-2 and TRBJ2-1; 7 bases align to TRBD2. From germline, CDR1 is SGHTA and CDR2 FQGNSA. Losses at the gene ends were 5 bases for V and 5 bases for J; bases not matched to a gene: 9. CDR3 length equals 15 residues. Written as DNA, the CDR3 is TGTGCCAGCAGCGTACCCGGGACTATTAACAATGAGCAGTTCTTC. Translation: CASSVPGTINNEQFF.

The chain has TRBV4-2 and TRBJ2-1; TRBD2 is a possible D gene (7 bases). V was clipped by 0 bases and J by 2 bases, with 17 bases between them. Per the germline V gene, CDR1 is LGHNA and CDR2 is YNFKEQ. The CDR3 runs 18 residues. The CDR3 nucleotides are TGTGCCAGCAGCCAAGATCTGGTGGGGGGGGGCCCCTACAATGAGCAGTTCTTC. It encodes CASSQDLVGGGPYNEQFF.